This TCR beta chain was found in a study of blood T cell repertoires in COVID-19. Study background: Researchers got acute and convalescent COVID-19 samples from the United States, Italy and Spain.

Repertoires were generated with immunoSEQ multiplex PCR, while TCRdb's copy carries only in-frame clones and drops some. The sample includes tens of thousands of clones, about 88% of them seen just once. Germline assignment: CDR1 MNHEY and CDR2 SMNVEV (reference sequence). With 2 bases removed from V and 6 bases from J, the gap between germline ends came to 11 bases. This CDR3 region has 14 residues. V and J are TRBV27 and TRBJ1-5; D remains unclear. Sample: peripheral blood. This clonotype was obtained from a man between 70 and 80 years old with acute or convalescent COVID-19. The chain's CDR3 is CASSLNGVGQPQHF. The CDR3 DNA reads as TGTGCCAGCAGTTTAAACGGGGTGGGTCAGCCCCAGCATTTT.